This TCR beta chain was recovered during a study of T cell responses to AZD1222 COVID-19 vaccine. Whole-study findings and limits: Nearly half of unique spike-specific TCRs reportedly avoided B.1.351 and B.1.1.7 mutated regions. Researchers took repertoire samples only after the peak T cell response had come.

In the case of this clone: No antigen is known for it.

Clones were sequenced by immunoSEQ multiplex PCR, and TCRdb holds only the in-frame ones, with some missing. Of 95,000 to 100,000 clones in the sample, around 85% are singletons; the top ten hold approximately 15%. In germline, CDR1 is LNHDA, CDR2 SQIVND (reference sequence). This CDR3 is 15 amino acids long. J lost 8 bases, V lost 2 bases, and 8 bases had no gene match. The sample consisted of peripheral blood, taken 28 days after the second AZD1222 dose. This TCR came from an adult who received the AZD1222 COVID-19 vaccine. The J gene is TRBJ1-4, the V gene TRBV19; 7 bases line up with TRBD1. CDR3 in DNA: TGTGCCAGTAGTATAATAGGGGGCCGAAGCGAAAAACTGTTTTTT. Protein product: CASSIIGGRSEKLFF.